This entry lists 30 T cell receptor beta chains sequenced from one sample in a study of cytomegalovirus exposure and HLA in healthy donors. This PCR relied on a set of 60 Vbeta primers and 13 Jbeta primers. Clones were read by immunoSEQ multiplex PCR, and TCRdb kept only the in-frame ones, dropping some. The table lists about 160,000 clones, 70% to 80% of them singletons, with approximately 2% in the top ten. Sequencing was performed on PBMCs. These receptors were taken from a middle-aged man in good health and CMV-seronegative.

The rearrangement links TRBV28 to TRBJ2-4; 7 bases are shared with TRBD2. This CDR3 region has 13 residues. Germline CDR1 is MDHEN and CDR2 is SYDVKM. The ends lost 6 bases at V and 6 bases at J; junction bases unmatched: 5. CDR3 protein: CASSLADVNIQYF. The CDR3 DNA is TGTGCCAGCAGCCTAGCGGACGTAAACATTCAGTACTTC.

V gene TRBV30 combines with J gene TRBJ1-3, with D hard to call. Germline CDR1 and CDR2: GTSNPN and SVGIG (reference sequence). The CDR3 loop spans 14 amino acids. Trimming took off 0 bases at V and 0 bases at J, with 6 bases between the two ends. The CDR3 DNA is TGTGCCTGGAGTGTACCAGACTCTGGAAACACCATATATTTT. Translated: CAWSVPDSGNTIYF.

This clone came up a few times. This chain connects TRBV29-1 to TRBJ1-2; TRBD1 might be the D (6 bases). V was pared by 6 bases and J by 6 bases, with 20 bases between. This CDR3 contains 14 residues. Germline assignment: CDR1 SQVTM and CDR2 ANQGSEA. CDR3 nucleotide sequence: TGCAGCGTCGCCTCCGTCCAGGGGATCGATGGCTACACCTTC. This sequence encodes CSVASVQGIDGYTF.

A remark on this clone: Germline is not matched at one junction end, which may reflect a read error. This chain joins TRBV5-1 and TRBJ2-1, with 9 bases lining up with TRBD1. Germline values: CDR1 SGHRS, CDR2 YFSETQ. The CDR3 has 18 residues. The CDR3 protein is CASSSGLGPGQGYNEQFF. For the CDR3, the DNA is TGCGCCAGCAGCTCCGGACTTGGACCGGGACAGGGTTACAATGAGCAATTCTTC.

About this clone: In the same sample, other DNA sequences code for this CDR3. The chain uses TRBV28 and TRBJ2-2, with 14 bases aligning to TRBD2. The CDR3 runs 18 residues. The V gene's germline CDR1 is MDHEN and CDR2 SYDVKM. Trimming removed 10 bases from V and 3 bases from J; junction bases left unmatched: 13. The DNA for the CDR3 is TGTGCCACCGAGGGACTAGCGGGAGTTGGGGGGGACACCGGGGAGCTGTTTTTT. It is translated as CATEGLAGVGGDTGELFF. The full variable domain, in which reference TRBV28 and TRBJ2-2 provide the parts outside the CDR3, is DVKVTQSSRYLVKRTGEKVFLECVQDMDHENMFWYRQDPGLGLRLIYFSYDVKMKEKGDIPEGYSVSREKKERFSLILESASTNQTSMYLCATEGLAGVGGDTGELFFGEGSRLTVL.

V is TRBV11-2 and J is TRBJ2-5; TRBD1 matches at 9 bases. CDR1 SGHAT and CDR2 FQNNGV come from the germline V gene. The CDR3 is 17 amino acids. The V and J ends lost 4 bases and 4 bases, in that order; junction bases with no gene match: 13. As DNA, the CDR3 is TGTGCCAGCAGCTCAGGGCGGCGGGACAGGGTGTTAGAGACCCAGTACTTC. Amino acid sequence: CASSSGRRDRVLETQYF.

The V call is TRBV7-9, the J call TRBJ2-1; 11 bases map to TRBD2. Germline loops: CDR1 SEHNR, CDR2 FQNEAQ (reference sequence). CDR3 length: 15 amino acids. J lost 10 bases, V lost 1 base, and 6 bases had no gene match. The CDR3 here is CASSLVPLAGDEQFF. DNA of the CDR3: TGTGCCAGCAGCTTAGTCCCACTAGCGGGAGACGAGCAGTTCTTC. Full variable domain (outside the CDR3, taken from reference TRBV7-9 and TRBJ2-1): DTGVSQNPRHKITKRGQNVTFRCDPISEHNRLYWYRQTLGQGPEFLTYFQNEAQLEKSRLLSDRFSAERPKGSFSTLEIQRTEQGDSAMYLCASSLVPLAGDEQFFGPGTRLTVL.

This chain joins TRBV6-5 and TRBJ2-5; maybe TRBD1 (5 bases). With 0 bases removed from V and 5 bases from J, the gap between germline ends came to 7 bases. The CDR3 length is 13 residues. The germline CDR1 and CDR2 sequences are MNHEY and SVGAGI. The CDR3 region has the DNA TGTGCCAGCAGTTACTCCAGGGCGGAGACCCAGTACTTC. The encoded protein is CASSYSRAETQYF.

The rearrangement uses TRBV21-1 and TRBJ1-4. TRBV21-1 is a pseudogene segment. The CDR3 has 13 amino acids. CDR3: CASSKIKAEKLFF. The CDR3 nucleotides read TGTGCCAGCAGCAAAATCAAAGCAGAAAAACTGTTTTTT.

The CDR3 here is CASSLGVPSGRETQYF. The CDR3 bases are TGCGCCAGCAGCCTCGGGGTCCCCTCAGGAAGAGAGACCCAGTACTTC. The genes are TRBV5-1 and TRBJ2-5, with TRBD2 as a possible D gene (5 bases). V was shortened by 4 bases and J by 4 bases, with 20 bases between the two germline ends. Looked up from germline, CDR1 is SGHRS and CDR2 is YFSETQ. The CDR3 spans 16 residues.

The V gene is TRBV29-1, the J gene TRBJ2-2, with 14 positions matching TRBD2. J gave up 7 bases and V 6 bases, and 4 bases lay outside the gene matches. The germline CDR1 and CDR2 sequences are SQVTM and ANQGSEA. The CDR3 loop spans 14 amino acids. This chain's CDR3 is CSVGGLAGVGELFF. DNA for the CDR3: TGCAGCGTAGGGGGACTAGCGGGAGTCGGGGAGCTGTTTTTT.

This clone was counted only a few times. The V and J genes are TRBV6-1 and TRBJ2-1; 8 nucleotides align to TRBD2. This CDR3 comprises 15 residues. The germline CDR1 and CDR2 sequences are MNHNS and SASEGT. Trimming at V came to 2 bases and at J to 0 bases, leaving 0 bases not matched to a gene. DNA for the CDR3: TGTGCCAGCAGTGAACTAGCGGGCTCCTACAATGAGCAGTTCTTC. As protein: CASSELAGSYNEQFF.

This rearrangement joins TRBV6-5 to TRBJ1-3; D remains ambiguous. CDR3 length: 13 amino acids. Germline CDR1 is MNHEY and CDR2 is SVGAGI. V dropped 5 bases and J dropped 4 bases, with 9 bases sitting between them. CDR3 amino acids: CASSIVAGNTIYF. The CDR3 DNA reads TGTGCCAGCAGTATAGTCGCGGGAAACACCATATATTTT.

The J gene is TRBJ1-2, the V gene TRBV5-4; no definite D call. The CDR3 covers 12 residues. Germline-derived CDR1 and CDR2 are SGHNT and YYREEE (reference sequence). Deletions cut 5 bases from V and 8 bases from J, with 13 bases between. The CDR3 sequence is CASSQDIRGYTF. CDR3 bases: TGTGCCAGCAGTCAAGACATCAGGGGCTACACCTTC.

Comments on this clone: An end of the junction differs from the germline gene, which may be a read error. CDR3 sequence (DNA): TGCGTACTAGCGAGGTCCTACGAGCAGTACTTC. Its translation is CVLARSYEQYF. This chain joins TRBV27 and TRBJ2-7; 7 bases match TRBD2. The CDR3 has 11 amino acids. The germline V gene encodes CDR1 MNHEY and CDR2 SMNVEV (reference sequence).

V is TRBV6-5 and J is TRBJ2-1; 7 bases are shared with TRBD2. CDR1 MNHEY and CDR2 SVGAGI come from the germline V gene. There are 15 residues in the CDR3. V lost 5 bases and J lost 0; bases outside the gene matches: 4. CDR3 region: CASSPLAGSYNEQFF. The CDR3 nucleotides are TGTGCCAGCAGTCCATTAGCGGGCTCCTACAATGAGCAGTTCTTC.

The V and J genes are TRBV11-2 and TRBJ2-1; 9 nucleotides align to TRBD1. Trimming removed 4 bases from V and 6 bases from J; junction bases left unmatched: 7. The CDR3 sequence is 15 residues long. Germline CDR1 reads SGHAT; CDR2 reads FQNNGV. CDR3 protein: CASSYPGQGSNEQFF. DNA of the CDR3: TGTGCCAGCAGCTACCCGGGACAGGGTTCCAATGAGCAGTTCTTC.

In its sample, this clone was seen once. The CDR3 nucleotides read TGTGCCAGCAGCGCCGGACAGGGCCCGCAGTATTTT. This encodes CASSAGQGPQYF. This chain connects TRBV7-2 to TRBJ2-3; TRBD1 aligns across 8 bases. Trimming removed 5 bases from V and 10 bases from J; junction bases left unmatched: 5. This CDR3 is 12 amino acids long. In germline, CDR1 is SGHTA, CDR2 FQGNSA.

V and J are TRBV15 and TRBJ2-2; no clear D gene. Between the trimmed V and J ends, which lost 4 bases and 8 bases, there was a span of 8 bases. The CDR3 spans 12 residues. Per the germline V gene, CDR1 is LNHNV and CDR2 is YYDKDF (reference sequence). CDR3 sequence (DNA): TGTGCCACCAGCAAGCCGAAGGGGGAGCTGTTTTTT. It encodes CATSKPKGELFF.

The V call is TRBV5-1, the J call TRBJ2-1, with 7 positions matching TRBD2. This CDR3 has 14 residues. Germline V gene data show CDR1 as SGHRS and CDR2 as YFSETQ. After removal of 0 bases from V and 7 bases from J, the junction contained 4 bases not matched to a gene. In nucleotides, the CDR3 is TGCGCCAGCAGCTTGGCTCTAGCGGCGAATGAGCAGTTCTTC. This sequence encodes CASSLALAANEQFF.

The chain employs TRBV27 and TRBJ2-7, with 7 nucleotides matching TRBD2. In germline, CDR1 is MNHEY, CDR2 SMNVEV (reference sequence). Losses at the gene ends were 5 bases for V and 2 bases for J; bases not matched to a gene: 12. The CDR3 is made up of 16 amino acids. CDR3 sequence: CASSLSPGGRAYEQYF. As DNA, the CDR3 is TGTGCCAGCAGTCTCAGTCCGGGGGGAAGGGCCTACGAGCAGTACTTC.

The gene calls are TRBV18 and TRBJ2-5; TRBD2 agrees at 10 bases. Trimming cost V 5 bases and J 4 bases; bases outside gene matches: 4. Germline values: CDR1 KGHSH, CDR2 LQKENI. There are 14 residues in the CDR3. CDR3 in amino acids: CASSASGSVETQYF. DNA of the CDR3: TGTGCCAGCTCAGCTAGCGGGAGTGTAGAGACCCAGTACTTC.

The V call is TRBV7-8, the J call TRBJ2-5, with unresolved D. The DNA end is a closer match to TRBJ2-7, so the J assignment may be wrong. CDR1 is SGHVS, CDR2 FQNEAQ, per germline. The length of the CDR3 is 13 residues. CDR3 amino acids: CASSLGPSYEQYF. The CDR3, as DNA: TGTGCCAGCAGCTTAGGCCCCTCCTACGAGCAGTACTTC.

The chain's CDR3 is CASSYSMQGADEQYF. CDR3 DNA: TGTGCCAGCAGTTACTCGATGCAGGGGGCGGACGAGCAGTACTTC. The chain joins TRBV6-6 to TRBJ2-7; 8 positions agree with TRBD1. Germline loops: CDR1 MNHNY, CDR2 SVGAGI (reference sequence). The J segment lost 5 bases and the V segment lost 0 bases, leaving 6 bases of the junction unmatched. There are 15 residues in the CDR3.

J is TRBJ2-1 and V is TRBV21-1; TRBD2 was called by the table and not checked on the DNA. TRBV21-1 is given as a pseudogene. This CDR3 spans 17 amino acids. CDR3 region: CASSKGAAGGSRNEQFF. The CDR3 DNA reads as TGTGCCAGCAGCAAAGGTGCAGCGGGAGGGTCTCGGAATGAGCAGTTCTTC.

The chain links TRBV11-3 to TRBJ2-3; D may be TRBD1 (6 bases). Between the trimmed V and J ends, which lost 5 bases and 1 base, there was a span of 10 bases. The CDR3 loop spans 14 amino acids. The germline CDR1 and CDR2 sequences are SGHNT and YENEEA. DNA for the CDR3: TGTGCCAGCAGCCCAGGACAGCGCACAGATACGCAGTATTTT. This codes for CASSPGQRTDTQYF.

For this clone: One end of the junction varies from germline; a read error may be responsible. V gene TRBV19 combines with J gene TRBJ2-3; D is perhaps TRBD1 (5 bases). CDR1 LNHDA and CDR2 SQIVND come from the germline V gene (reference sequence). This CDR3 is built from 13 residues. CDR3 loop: CASSIGVTGTQYF. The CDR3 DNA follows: TGTGCCAGTAGTATCGGCGTCACAGGTACGCAGTATTTT. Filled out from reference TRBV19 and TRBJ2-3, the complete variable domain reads DGGITQSPKYLFRKEGQNVTLSCEQNLNHDAMYWYRQDPGQGLRLIYYSQIVNDFQKGDIAEGYSVSREKKESFPLTVTSAQKNPTAFYLCASSIGVTGTQYFGPGTRLTVL.

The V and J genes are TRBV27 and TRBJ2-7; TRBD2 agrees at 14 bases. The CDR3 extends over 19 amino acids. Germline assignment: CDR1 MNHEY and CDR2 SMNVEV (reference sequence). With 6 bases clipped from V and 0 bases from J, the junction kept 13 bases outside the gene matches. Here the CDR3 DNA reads TGTGCCAGCAGCCTAGGGACTAGCGGGAGAGGTTCAAGCTCCTACGAGCAGTACTTC. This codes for CASSLGTSGRGSSSYEQYF.

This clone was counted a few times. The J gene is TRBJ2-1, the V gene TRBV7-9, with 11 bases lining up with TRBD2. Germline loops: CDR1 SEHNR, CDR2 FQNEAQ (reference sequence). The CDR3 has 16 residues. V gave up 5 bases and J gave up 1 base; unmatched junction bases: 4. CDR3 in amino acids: CASSGTSGSSYNEQFF. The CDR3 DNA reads TGTGCCAGCAGCGGTACTAGCGGGAGTTCCTACAATGAGCAGTTCTTC.

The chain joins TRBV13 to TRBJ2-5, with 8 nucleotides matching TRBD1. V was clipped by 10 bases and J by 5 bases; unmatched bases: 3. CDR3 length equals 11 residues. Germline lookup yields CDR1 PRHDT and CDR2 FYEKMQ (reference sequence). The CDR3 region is CATSGGETQYF. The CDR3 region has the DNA TGTGCCACCTCAGGGGGCGAGACCCAGTACTTC.